This T cell receptor (beta chain) was retrieved from a study of control samples from healthy donors and cancer patients. Sequencing was performed with immunoSEQ multiplex PCR; in TCRdb, only in-frame clones are kept and a portion is missing. The table lists about 51,000 clones, about 88% of them singletons, with approximately 40% in the top ten. The germline V gene has CDR1 WSHSY and CDR2 SAAADI. CDR3 length equals 14 residues. V trimming: 3 bases; J trimming: 5 bases; junction bases outside the gene matches: 5. The receptor was derived from a man in his fifties or sixties with head and neck cancer. The chain carries TRBV10-2 and TRBJ2-5, with TRBD1 matching over 8 bases. The sequenced sample was PBMCs. The CDR3 loop reads CASSDSGGTETQYF. The CDR3 nucleotides are TGCGCCAGCAGTGACTCAGGGGGCACGGAGACCCAGTACTTC.